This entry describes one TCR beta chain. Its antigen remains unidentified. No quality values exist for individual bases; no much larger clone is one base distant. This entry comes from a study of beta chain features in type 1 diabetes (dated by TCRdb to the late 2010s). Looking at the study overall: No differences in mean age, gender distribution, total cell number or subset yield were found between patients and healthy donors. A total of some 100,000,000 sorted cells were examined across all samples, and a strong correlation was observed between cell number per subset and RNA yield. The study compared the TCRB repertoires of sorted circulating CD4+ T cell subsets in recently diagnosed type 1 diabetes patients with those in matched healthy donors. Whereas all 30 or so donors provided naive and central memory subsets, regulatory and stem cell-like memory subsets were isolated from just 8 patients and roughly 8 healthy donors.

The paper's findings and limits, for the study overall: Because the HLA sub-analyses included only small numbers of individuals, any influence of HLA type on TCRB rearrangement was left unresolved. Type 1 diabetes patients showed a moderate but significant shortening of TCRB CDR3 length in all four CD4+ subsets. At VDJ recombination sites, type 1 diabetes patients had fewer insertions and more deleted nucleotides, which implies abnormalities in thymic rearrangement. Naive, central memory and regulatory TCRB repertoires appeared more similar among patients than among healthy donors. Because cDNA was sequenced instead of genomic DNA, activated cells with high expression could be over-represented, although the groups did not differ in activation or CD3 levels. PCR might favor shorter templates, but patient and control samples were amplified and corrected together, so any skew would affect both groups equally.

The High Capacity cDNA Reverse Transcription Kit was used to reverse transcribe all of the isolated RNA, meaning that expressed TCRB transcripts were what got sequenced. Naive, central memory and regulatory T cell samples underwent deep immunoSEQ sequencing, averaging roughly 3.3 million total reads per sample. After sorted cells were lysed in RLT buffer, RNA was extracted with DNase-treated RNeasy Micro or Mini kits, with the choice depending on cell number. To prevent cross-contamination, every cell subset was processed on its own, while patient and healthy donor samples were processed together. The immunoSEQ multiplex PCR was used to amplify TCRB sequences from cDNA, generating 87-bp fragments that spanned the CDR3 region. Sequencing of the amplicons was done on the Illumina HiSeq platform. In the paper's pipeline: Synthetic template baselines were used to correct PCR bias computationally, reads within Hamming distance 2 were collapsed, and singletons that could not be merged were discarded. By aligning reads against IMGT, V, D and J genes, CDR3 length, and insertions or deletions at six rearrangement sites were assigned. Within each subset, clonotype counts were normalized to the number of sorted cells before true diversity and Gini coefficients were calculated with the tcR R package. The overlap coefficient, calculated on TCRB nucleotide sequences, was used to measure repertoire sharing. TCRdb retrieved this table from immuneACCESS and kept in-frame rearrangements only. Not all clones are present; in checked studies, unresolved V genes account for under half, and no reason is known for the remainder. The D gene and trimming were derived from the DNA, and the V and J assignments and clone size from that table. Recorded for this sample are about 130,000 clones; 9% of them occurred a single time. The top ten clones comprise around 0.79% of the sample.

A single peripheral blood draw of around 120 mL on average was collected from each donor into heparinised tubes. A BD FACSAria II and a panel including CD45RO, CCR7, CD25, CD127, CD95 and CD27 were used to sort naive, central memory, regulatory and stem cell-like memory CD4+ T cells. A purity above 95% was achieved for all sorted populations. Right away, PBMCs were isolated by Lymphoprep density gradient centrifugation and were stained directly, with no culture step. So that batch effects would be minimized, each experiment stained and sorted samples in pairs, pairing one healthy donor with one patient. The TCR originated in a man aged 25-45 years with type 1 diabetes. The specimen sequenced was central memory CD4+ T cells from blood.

The DNA sequence is given as TGTGCCAGCAGCTTATGGGACAGTATCTCCTACGAGCAGTACTTC. It is translated as CASSLWDSISYEQYF. In this chain, TRBV7-9 is recombined with TRBJ2-7; TRBD1 fits 7 bases in the junction. Reading from cysteine to phenylalanine, the CDR3 counts 15 amino acids. The entry retains the CDR3 DNA only, 45 bases that are in frame from base 1. CDR1 and CDR2 are read off the germline V gene (reference sequence) as SEHNR and FQNEAQ. The V end gives up 2 bases and the J end 0 bases, leaving 4 bases in the junction not matched to a gene.